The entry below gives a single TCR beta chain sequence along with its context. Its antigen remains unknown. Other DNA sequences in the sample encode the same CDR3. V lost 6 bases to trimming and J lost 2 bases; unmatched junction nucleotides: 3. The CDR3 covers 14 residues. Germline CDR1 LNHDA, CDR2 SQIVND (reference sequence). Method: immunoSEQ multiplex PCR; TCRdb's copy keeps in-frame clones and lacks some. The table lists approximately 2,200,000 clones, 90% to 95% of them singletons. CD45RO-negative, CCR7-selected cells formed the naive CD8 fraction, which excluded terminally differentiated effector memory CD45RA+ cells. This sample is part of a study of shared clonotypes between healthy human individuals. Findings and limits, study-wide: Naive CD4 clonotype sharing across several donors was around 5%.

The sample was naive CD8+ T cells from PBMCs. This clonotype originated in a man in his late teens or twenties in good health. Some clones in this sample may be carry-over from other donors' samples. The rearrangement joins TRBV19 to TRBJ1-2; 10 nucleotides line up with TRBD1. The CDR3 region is CASSRDRGNYGYTF. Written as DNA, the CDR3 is TGTGCCAGTAGCCGGGACAGGGGAAACTATGGCTACACCTTC.